This entry lists 32 T cell receptor beta chains sequenced from one sample in a study of blood T cell repertoires in COVID-19. TCRdb's copy holds only in-frame clones and misses some; the assay was immunoSEQ multiplex PCR. The sample has about 310,000 clones, around 89% seen once. The specimen was PBMCs or T cells enriched from blood (not recorded which). Receptor source: a woman between 18 and 30 years old with acute COVID-19.

This chain connects TRBV5-1 to TRBJ2-7; a weak D match, TRBD2 (7 bases). V lost 4 bases and J lost 0, with 14 bases in between. This CDR3 is built from 15 residues. Germline CDR1 reads SGHRS; CDR2 reads YFSETQ. The CDR3 loop reads CASSTGGGVSYEQYF. The CDR3 DNA follows: TGCGCCAGCAGCACTGGGGGGGGCGTCTCCTACGAGCAGTACTTC.

This clone was found many times. DNA for the CDR3: TGTGCCAGCAGTTTATCAGGGGTTCTGCGGACTGAAGCTTTCTTT. This translates into CASSLSGVLRTEAFF. V usage is TRBV27 and J usage is TRBJ1-1, with D tentatively TRBD1 (5 bases). The CDR3 runs to 15 residues. V lost 0 bases and J 5 bases, leaving 13 bases between the germline ends. CDR1 MNHEY and CDR2 SMNVEV come from the germline V gene (reference sequence).

The rearrangement links TRBV28 to TRBJ2-5; 9 bases agree with TRBD2. The germline V gene has CDR1 MDHEN and CDR2 SYDVKM. V lost 6 bases, J lost 1 base, and 3 bases stayed unmatched. CDR3 length equals 14 residues. The CDR3 nucleotides are TGTGCCAGCAGACCGACTAGCGGCCAAGAGACCCAGTACTTC. Residues: CASRPTSGQETQYF.

This chain connects TRBV27 to TRBJ2-3; 8 bases map to TRBD2. From germline, CDR1 is MNHEY and CDR2 SMNVEV (reference sequence). V shed 6 bases and J 4 bases; nucleotides not matched to a gene: 15. The CDR3 spans 17 residues. In DNA, the CDR3 is TGTGCCAGCAGGGGTCGGGAGGGCCGAGAGAGTCCAGATACGCAGTATTTT. Translation: CASRGREGRESPDTQYF.

This chain links TRBV19 with TRBJ2-7, with D perhaps matching TRBD1 (6 bases). With 6 bases removed from V and 1 base from J, the gap between germline ends came to 16 bases. This CDR3 spans 15 amino acids. Germline V gives CDR1 LNHDA, CDR2 SQIVND (reference sequence). Written as DNA, the CDR3 is TGTGCCAGTAGCCCCACCAGGGGAGTTTCCTACGAGCAGTACTTC. Amino acid sequence: CASSPTRGVSYEQYF.

The V and J genes are TRBV5-1 and TRBJ2-7, with 8 positions matching TRBD1. CDR3 size: 14 residues. Germline-derived CDR1 and CDR2 are SGHRS and YFSETQ. The ends lost 2 bases at V and 3 bases at J; junction bases unmatched: 4. CDR3 protein: CASSFGQGRYEQYF. CDR3 DNA: TGCGCCAGCAGCTTTGGACAGGGACGCTACGAGCAGTACTTC.

The chain carries TRBV6-5 and TRBJ1-4, with D possibly matching TRBD1 (6 bases). V was shortened by 4 bases and J by 0 bases, with 12 bases between the two germline ends. This CDR3 spans 16 amino acids. Germline CDR1 MNHEY, CDR2 SVGAGI. CDR3 nucleotides: TGTGCCAGCAGTTGGCGGGGGCTTACAACTAATGAAAAACTGTTTTTT. It yields the protein CASSWRGLTTNEKLFF.

The chain couples TRBV6-5 to TRBJ2-7, with D perhaps TRBD2 (6 bases). The germline V and J ends were trimmed by 5 bases and 4 bases, with 15 bases remaining between them. Germline V gene lookup returns CDR1 MNHEY and CDR2 SVGAGI. This CDR3 is built from 14 residues. CDR3: CASSNPSSVYEQYF. The CDR3 DNA sequence: TGTGCCAGCAGTAACCCGTCTAGCGTTTACGAGCAGTACTTC.

The chain is built from TRBV19 and TRBJ1-1; 11 bases fit TRBD1. With V trimmed by 3 bases and J by 7 bases, 7 bases remained unmatched. The CDR3 sequence is 15 residues long. Germline lookup yields CDR1 LNHDA and CDR2 SQIVND (reference sequence). DNA of the CDR3: TGTGCCAGTAGTATGGCGGGGACAGGGGGGATTGAAGCTTTCTTT. Amino acids: CASSMAGTGGIEAFF.

The rearrangement links TRBV6-4 to TRBJ2-1; D perhaps matches TRBD2 (6 bases). Germline CDR1 and CDR2: MRHNA and SNTAGT. The V end lost 5 bases, the J end lost 6 bases, and 14 bases lay between the germline ends. The CDR3 sequence is 14 residues long. The CDR3 sequence: CASSPGLRANEQFF. In nucleotides, the CDR3 is TGTGCCAGCAGTCCGGGACTGAGGGCCAATGAGCAGTTCTTC.

V usage is TRBV7-9 and J usage is TRBJ2-7, with D tentatively TRBD1 (6 bases). The CDR3 consists of 14 residues. V was clipped by 5 bases and J by 2 bases, with 13 bases between them. Germline CDR1 and CDR2: SEHNR and FQNEAQ (reference sequence). CDR3 region: CASSIRGRTYEQYF. The CDR3 DNA reads as TGTGCCAGCAGCATCAGGGGAAGAACCTACGAGCAGTACTTC.

This chain joins TRBV2 and TRBJ2-7; 10 bases align to TRBD2. The germline V gene has CDR1 SNHLY and CDR2 FYNNEI. The CDR3 has 13 residues. After removal of 6 bases from V and 4 bases from J, the junction contained 3 bases not matched to a gene. The DNA of the CDR3 is TGTGCCAGCAGGGAGCGGGAGGGGTACGAGCAGTACTTC. Translating gives CASREREGYEQYF.

The V gene is TRBV28, the J gene TRBJ1-4; a possible D gene is TRBD1 (5 bases). The CDR3 is made up of 15 amino acids. V gave up 6 bases and J gave up 0 bases, with 11 bases separating them. Germline CDR1 and CDR2: MDHEN and SYDVKM. CDR3 protein: CASSDTGTTNEKLFF. For the CDR3, the DNA is TGTGCCAGCAGCGATACAGGAACAACTAATGAAAAACTGTTTTTT.

This chain connects TRBV7-8 to TRBJ2-1; possibly TRBD2 for D (6 bases). The CDR3 length is 12 residues. Germline V gene lookup returns CDR1 SGHVS and CDR2 FQNEAQ. Trimming removed 2 bases at V and 10 bases at J, with 9 bases between. This CDR3 reads CASSLPAGEQFF. The DNA of the CDR3 is TGTGCCAGCAGCTTACCCGCGGGAGAGCAGTTCTTC. Looking up the rest from reference TRBV7-8 and TRBJ2-1 gives the full variable domain: GAGVSQSPRYKVAKRGQDVALRCDPISGHVSLFWYQQALGQGPEFLTYFQNEAQLDKSGLPSDRFFAERPEGSVSTLKIQRTQQEDSAVYLCASSLPAGEQFFGPGTRLTVL.

V gene TRBV23-1 combines with J gene TRBJ1-4; D is unclear. TRBV23-1 is noted as an ORF with a role that remains uncertain. Between the trimmed V and J ends, which lost 0 bases and 5 bases, there was a span of 13 bases. This CDR3 region has 16 residues. CDR3 residues: CASSQSLGGGNEKLFF. DNA of the CDR3: TGCGCCAGCAGTCAATCGCTGGGCGGCGGGAATGAAAAACTGTTTTTT.

The V gene is TRBV7-9, the J gene TRBJ1-4, with D possibly being TRBD1 (5 bases). The ends were cut back, 5 bases at V and 7 bases at J, with 17 bases in the middle. Germline assignment: CDR1 SEHNR and CDR2 FQNEAQ (reference sequence). The CDR3 length is 15 residues. CDR3 coding DNA: TGTGCCAGCAGCCCAATGGCGGGGAGGGGTGAAAAACTGTTTTTT. This gives the protein CASSPMAGRGEKLFF.

The chain combines TRBV15 with TRBJ1-6; a possible D gene is TRBD1 (5 bases). The CDR3 covers 16 residues. Germline lookup yields CDR1 LNHNV and CDR2 YYDKDF (reference sequence). V lost 3 bases to trimming and J lost 4 bases, with 13 bases between them. The CDR3 sequence is CATSRGEAAYNSPLHF. The CDR3 bases are TGTGCCACCAGCAGGGGGGAGGCGGCTTATAATTCACCCCTCCACTTT.

CDR3 in DNA: TGTGCCACTTTCAAACGGGGGGAGAACACTGAAGCTTTCTTT. Protein: CATFKRGENTEAFF. The chain joins TRBV18 to TRBJ1-1; D might be TRBD1 (5 bases). This CDR3 spans 14 amino acids. Between the trimmed V and J ends, which lost 10 bases and 1 base, there was a span of 16 bases. Germline V lookup: CDR1 KGHSH, CDR2 LQKENI.

The chain combines TRBV3-1 (or the pseudogene TRBV3-2) with TRBJ1-5, with D tentatively TRBD1 (5 bases). Germline values: CDR1 LGHDT, CDR2 YNNKEL (reference sequence). V gave up 1 base and J gave up 2 bases, with 12 bases separating them. This CDR3 spans 16 amino acids. CDR3 region: CASSQGGGGGNQPQHF. The CDR3 DNA is TGTGCCAGCAGCCAAGGGGGGGGTGGCGGCAATCAGCCCCAGCATTTT.

The chain uses TRBV19 and TRBJ2-7; no definite D call. Germline CDR1 reads LNHDA; CDR2 reads SQIVND (reference sequence). V lost 4 bases to trimming and J lost 0 bases, with 13 bases between them. The CDR3 has 15 residues. CDR3 sequence reads: CASSTLFLSSYEQYF. The CDR3, as DNA: TGTGCCAGTAGTACCCTCTTCCTGAGCTCCTACGAGCAGTACTTC.

The chain combines TRBV5-1 with TRBJ1-1, with 8 bases aligning to TRBD1. This CDR3 has 14 residues. V shed 4 bases, J shed 6 bases, and the junction held 8 bases outside the gene matches. The germline V gene encodes CDR1 SGHRS and CDR2 YFSETQ. The CDR3 protein is CASSQGQVVSEAFF. The DNA for the CDR3 is TGCGCCAGCAGCCAGGGACAGGTGGTGTCTGAAGCTTTCTTT.

This clone was found once. The genes are TRBV18 and TRBJ1-4; D is perhaps TRBD1 (6 bases). The V gene's germline CDR1 is KGHSH and CDR2 LQKENI. V was cut by 4 bases and J by 8 bases, with 11 bases left in between. CDR3 length: 13 residues. The CDR3 is CASSRDTSEKLFF. CDR3 nucleotide sequence: TGTGCCAGCTCACGGGACACATCAGAAAAACTGTTTTTT.

The chain couples TRBV7-2 to TRBJ2-3; 12 nucleotides match TRBD2. V lost 4 bases to trimming and J lost 0 bases; unmatched junction nucleotides: 11. This CDR3 region has 19 residues. The germline CDR1 and CDR2 sequences are SGHTA and FQGNSA. The CDR3 sequence is CASSSGLAGLKLSTDTQYF. The CDR3 DNA reads as TGTGCCAGCAGCTCCGGACTAGCGGGACTTAAACTCAGCACAGATACGCAGTATTTT.

The genes are TRBV19 and TRBJ1-6; possibly TRBD1 for D (6 bases). This CDR3 has 15 amino acids. V dropped 9 bases and J dropped 5 bases, with 17 bases sitting between them. Looked up from germline, CDR1 is LNHDA and CDR2 is SQIVND (reference sequence). The CDR3 coding sequence is TGTGCCAGCACCCACAGGGCCAGACATAATTCACCCCTCCACTTT. It is translated as CASTHRARHNSPLHF.

The chain joins TRBV5-6 to TRBJ2-3; 8 nucleotides agree with TRBD1. Germline V CDR1 and CDR2: SGHDT, YYEEEE. CDR3 size: 15 residues. With 4 bases clipped from V and 5 bases from J, the junction kept 9 bases outside the gene matches. The CDR3 DNA reads TGTGCCAGCAGCCGGACAGGGAAGTTAGGAGATACGCAGTATTTT. Protein sequence: CASSRTGKLGDTQYF. The full variable domain, its missing parts supplied by reference TRBV5-6 and TRBJ2-3, is DAGVTQSPTHLIKTRGQQVTLRCSPKSGHDTVSWYQQALGQGPQFIFQYYEEEERQRGNFPDRFSGHQFPNYSSELNVNALLLGDSALYLCASSRTGKLGDTQYFGPGTRLTVL.

There are a few counts of this clone. This chain connects TRBV5-8 to TRBJ2-2; D possibly corresponds to TRBD2 (5 bases). Germline V gene data show CDR1 as SGHTS and CDR2 as YDEGEE. The length of the CDR3 is 12 residues. Trimming took 7 bases from V and 7 from J, leaving 11 bases between them. The CDR3 region has the DNA TGTGCCAGCTCCTTCGGGGACGGGGAGCTGTTTTTT. This codes for CASSFGDGELFF. The variable domain in full, completed from reference TRBV5-8 and TRBJ2-2, reads EAGVTQSPTHLIKTRGQQATLRCSPISGHTSVYWYQQALGLGLQFLLWYDEGEERNRGNFPPRFSGRQFPNYSSELNVNALELEDSALYLCASSFGDGELFFGEGSRLTVL.

This clone showed up just once. The chain combines TRBV27 with TRBJ2-3; 7 bases line up with TRBD1. The junction had 8 bases not matched to a gene; V was cut back by 5 bases and J by 6 bases. This CDR3 is 14 amino acids long. Germline V gives CDR1 MNHEY, CDR2 SMNVEV (reference sequence). The CDR3 nucleotides are TGTGCCAGCAGTCAACAGGGGATCTACGATACGCAGTATTTT. Its translation: CASSQQGIYDTQYF.

This rearrangement joins TRBV7-3 to TRBJ1-2; TRBD1 aligns across 8 bases. From germline, CDR1 is SGHTA and CDR2 FQGTGA. Germline trimming cut 1 base from V and 7 bases from J; bases unmatched to any gene: 2. The CDR3 is made up of 13 amino acids. The CDR3 spells CASSLNTGGGYTF. Here the CDR3 DNA reads TGTGCCAGCAGCTTAAATACAGGGGGTGGCTACACCTTC.

This clone was seen more than once but under ten times. Other DNA sequences in this specimen translate into the identical CDR3. The CDR3: CATSRDRGSGANVLTF. The CDR3, as DNA: TGTGCCACCTCCCGGGACAGGGGTTCTGGGGCCAACGTCCTGACTTTC. The chain has TRBV15 and TRBJ2-6, with 10 bases identical to TRBD1. Germline CDR1 LNHNV, CDR2 YYDKDF (reference sequence). This CDR3 has 16 amino acids. The junction had 5 bases not matched to a gene; V was cut back by 8 bases and J by 1 base.

This clone has a handful of counts. The V call is TRBV6-1, the J call TRBJ2-6; D gene unclear. Germline V gene lookup returns CDR1 MNHNS and CDR2 SASEGT. The CDR3 consists of 15 residues. V lost 1 base and J 0 bases, leaving 4 bases between the germline ends. The CDR3 coding sequence is TGTGCCAGCAGTGAAGGGCTCTCTGGGGCCAACGTCCTGACTTTC. It codes for CASSEGLSGANVLTF.

The CDR3 coding sequence is TGTGCCAGCAGTTACTCCCGGACAGGGAGTTATGGCTACACCTTC. Translation gives CASSYSRTGSYGYTF. The chain links TRBV6-5 to TRBJ1-2, with TRBD1 matching 8 bases. The J segment lost 5 bases and the V segment lost 0 bases, leaving 5 bases of the junction unmatched. CDR3 length: 15 amino acids. Germline values: CDR1 MNHEY, CDR2 SVGAGI.

The V gene is TRBV29-1, the J gene TRBJ2-7; D may be TRBD1 (5 bases). This CDR3 comprises 12 residues. Germline CDR1 SQVTM, CDR2 ANQGSEA. V lost 7 bases and J 6 bases, leaving 16 bases between the germline ends. CDR3 sequence reads: CSAVPTDGEQYF. The CDR3 DNA reads TGCAGCGCCGTACCGACAGACGGCGAGCAGTACTTC.